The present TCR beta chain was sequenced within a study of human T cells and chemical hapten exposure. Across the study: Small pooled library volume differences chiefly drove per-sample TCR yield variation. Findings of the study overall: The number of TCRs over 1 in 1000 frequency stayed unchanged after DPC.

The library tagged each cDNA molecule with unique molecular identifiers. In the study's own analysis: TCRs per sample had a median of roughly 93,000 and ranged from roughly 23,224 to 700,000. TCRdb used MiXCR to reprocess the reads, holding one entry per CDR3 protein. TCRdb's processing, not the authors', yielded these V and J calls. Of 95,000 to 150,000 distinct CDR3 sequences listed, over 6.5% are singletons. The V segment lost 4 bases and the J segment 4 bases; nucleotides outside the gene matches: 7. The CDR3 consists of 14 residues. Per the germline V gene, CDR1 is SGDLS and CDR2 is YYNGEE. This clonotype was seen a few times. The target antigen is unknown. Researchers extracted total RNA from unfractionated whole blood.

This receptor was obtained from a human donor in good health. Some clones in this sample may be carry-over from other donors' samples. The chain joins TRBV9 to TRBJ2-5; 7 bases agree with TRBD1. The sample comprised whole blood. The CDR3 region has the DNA TGTGCCAGCAGCCCCCCAGGGGGAAGAGAGACCCAGTACTTC. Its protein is CASSPPGGRETQYF.